The 17 T cell receptor beta chains in this list originate from one sample, sequenced in a study of PD-L1 blockade in urothelial cancer. Sequencing was performed with immunoSEQ multiplex PCR; in TCRdb, only in-frame clones are kept and a portion is missing. The sample consists of about 52,000 clones, roughly 80% of them appearing once. This sample comprised PBMCs, obtained around atezolizumab (anti-PD-L1) treatment. These receptors were taken from a man between 65 and 79 years old with urothelial cancer.

The chain is built from TRBV9 and TRBJ2-4; D not certain. Per the germline V gene, CDR1 is SGDLS and CDR2 is YYNGEE. CDR3 length: 16 amino acids. The V end was cut by 0 bases, the J end by 0 bases, with 10 bases between. The CDR3 sequence: CASSVGGSLAKNIQYF. The DNA for the CDR3 is TGTGCCAGCAGCGTAGGAGGCAGCCTAGCCAAAAACATTCAGTACTTC.

The chain couples TRBV2 to TRBJ1-1; D not resolved. Trimming left V 6 bases short and J 3 bases short, with 11 bases between. In germline, CDR1 is SNHLY, CDR2 FYNNEI. The CDR3 covers 13 residues. CDR3 DNA: TGTGCCAGCAGCCCGACATCTGACACTGAAGCTTTCTTT. This sequence encodes CASSPTSDTEAFF.

This chain links TRBV7-8 with TRBJ2-3; 8 nucleotides match TRBD2. Germline lookup yields CDR1 SGHVS and CDR2 FQNEAQ. The V segment lost 2 bases and the J segment 6 bases; nucleotides outside the gene matches: 13. The CDR3 has 17 residues. The CDR3 protein is CASSLLSGMWLRDTQYF. In DNA, the CDR3 is TGTGCCAGCAGCTTACTTAGCGGGATGTGGTTGAGGGATACGCAGTATTTT. The full variable domain, completed using reference TRBV7-8 and TRBJ2-3, is GAGVSQSPRYKVAKRGQDVALRCDPISGHVSLFWYQQALGQGPEFLTYFQNEAQLDKSGLPSDRFFAERPEGSVSTLKIQRTQQEDSAVYLCASSLLSGMWLRDTQYFGPGTRLTVL.

This clone turned up a few times. V and J are TRBV7-2 and TRBJ2-7, with 7 bases identical to TRBD2. The trim removed 3 bases at V and 2 bases at J, leaving 13 bases unmatched. This CDR3 has 17 amino acids. CDR1 is SGHTA and CDR2 is FQGNSA in the germline V gene. The CDR3 sequence: CASSLLRGRGSAYEQYF. The CDR3, as DNA: TGTGCCAGCAGCTTGCTACGGGGGAGGGGATCTGCCTACGAGCAGTACTTC.

This clone was observed once. The J gene is TRBJ2-7, the V gene TRBV6-1, with 8 bases identical to TRBD1. This CDR3 spans 14 amino acids. V lost 7 bases and J lost 5; bases outside the gene matches: 10. The germline V gene has CDR1 MNHNS and CDR2 SASEGT. CDR3 sequence: CASTPTGDVHEQYF. DNA for the CDR3: TGTGCCAGCACCCCGACAGGGGACGTCCACGAGCAGTACTTC.

V gene TRBV7-3 combines with J gene TRBJ2-1, with 13 bases fitting TRBD2. This CDR3 region has 15 residues. Germline V gene lookup returns CDR1 SGHTA and CDR2 FQGTGA. With V trimmed by 5 bases and J by 9 bases, 7 bases remained unmatched. The CDR3 DNA is TGTGCCAGCAGCAAGGGACTAGCGGGGATGGGTGAGCAGTTCTTC. This encodes CASSKGLAGMGEQFF.

The genes are TRBV7-9 and TRBJ2-5, with TRBD2 matching over 14 bases. The CDR3 totals 17 residues. Unmatched junction bases numbered 6, after V lost 5 bases and J lost 1 base. CDR1 SEHNR and CDR2 FQNEAQ come from the germline V gene (reference sequence). The CDR3 nucleotides read TGTGCCAGCAGCCCCGGGACTAGCGGGAGTATCCAAGAGACCCAGTACTTC. Its translation: CASSPGTSGSIQETQYF.

This clone was observed a handful of times. This chain links TRBV4-3 with TRBJ1-4; maybe TRBD1 (5 bases). Per germline, CDR1 LGHNA and CDR2 YSLEER. The V end lost 4 bases, the J end lost 10 bases, and 13 bases lay between the germline ends. The CDR3 runs to 13 residues. This CDR3 is CASSPLREGKLFF. In DNA, the CDR3 is TGCGCCAGCAGCCCGCTCAGGGAGGGAAAACTGTTTTTT.

The CDR3 bases are TGTGCCAGCGGTGGAGGGGGGGCAAATATTCCTGAAGCTTTCTTT. As protein: CASGGGGANIPEAFF. The V and J genes are TRBV28 and TRBJ1-1; weak D call: TRBD1 (6 bases). The germline V and J ends were trimmed by 8 bases and 6 bases, with 22 bases remaining between them. This CDR3 is 15 amino acids long. Germline V gene sequence: CDR1 MDHEN, CDR2 SYDVKM.

This clone has just one count. The genes are TRBV7-9 and TRBJ2-3, with a weak D call TRBD1 (5 bases). Germline CDR1 is SEHNR and CDR2 is FQNEAQ (reference sequence). The V end was cut by 4 bases, the J end by 3 bases, with 11 bases between. CDR3 length: 14 amino acids. The CDR3 spells CASSYRQQTDTQYF. The CDR3 nucleotides are TGTGCCAGCAGCTATCGACAGCAGACAGATACGCAGTATTTT.

The chain uses TRBV5-5 and TRBJ2-7; 11 bases are shared with TRBD1. This CDR3 spans 16 amino acids. Germline V gives CDR1 SGHKS, CDR2 YYEKEE (reference sequence). The V segment lost 5 bases and the J segment 3 bases; nucleotides outside the gene matches: 10. The DNA for the CDR3 is TGTGCCAGCAGATTTGGGACAGGGGGATATAACTACGAGCAGTACTTC. Translated: CASRFGTGGYNYEQYF. Together with reference TRBV5-5 and TRBJ2-7, the CDR3 gives the full variable domain: DAGVTQSPTHLIKTRGQQVTLRCSPISGHKSVSWYQQVLGQGPQFIFQYYEKEERGRGNFPDRFSARQFPNYSSELNVNALLLGDSALYLCASRFGTGGYNYEQYFGPGTRLTVT.

About this clone: Because the CDR3's place on the DNA is in doubt, the DNA is left out and the CDR3 is given as listed by TCRdb. The J gene is TRBJ2-2, the V gene TRBV28; the table calls TRBD2, which could not be checked here. Germline CDR1 and CDR2: MDHEN and SYDVKM. From its first to its last residue, the CDR3 has 19 amino acids. The CDR3 sequence is CASPRGLAGVIRTPGSCFF.

The chain links TRBV28 to TRBJ1-2; D gene unclear. The V gene's germline CDR1 is MDHEN and CDR2 SYDVKM. CDR3 size: 11 residues. Between the trimmed V and J ends, which lost 8 bases and 7 bases, there was a span of 11 bases. This CDR3 reads CASYTGSGYTF. The CDR3 DNA follows: TGTGCCAGCTATACCGGGAGTGGCTACACCTTC.

V and J are TRBV4-2 and TRBJ2-1, with 7 bases fitting TRBD2. Germline lookup yields CDR1 LGHNA and CDR2 YNFKEQ. The CDR3 spans 16 residues. Germline trimming cut 0 bases from V and 7 bases from J; bases unmatched to any gene: 9. The CDR3 protein is CASSQEGGWRTNEQFF. CDR3 nucleotides: TGTGCCAGCAGCCAAGAGGGGGGGTGGAGGACTAATGAGCAGTTCTTC.

The J gene is TRBJ2-5, the V gene TRBV10-3; 11 bases agree with TRBD2. The V gene's germline CDR1 is ENHRY and CDR2 SYGVKD. This CDR3 is 15 amino acids long. V was pared by 3 bases and J by 4 bases, with 4 bases of the junction left unmatched. Here the CDR3 DNA reads TGTGCCATCAGTGATTCCGGGACTAGCGGAGAGACCCAGTACTTC. Translation gives CAISDSGTSGETQYF.

By proportion, this clone is medium-sized. The genes are TRBV2 and TRBJ2-7; a weak D match, TRBD1 (5 bases). Germline V gives CDR1 SNHLY, CDR2 FYNNEI. The CDR3 sequence is 15 residues long. V was shortened by 7 bases and J by 2 bases, with 18 bases between the two germline ends. CDR3 DNA: TGTGCCAGCACTTCATGGGGCCCCCCTGCCTACGAGCAGTACTTC. This codes for CASTSWGPPAYEQYF. Complete variable domain (other parts from reference TRBV2 and TRBJ2-7): EPEVTQTPSHQVTQMGQEVILRCVPISNHLYFYWYRQILGQKVEFLVSFYNNEISEKSEIFDDQFSVERPDGSNFTLKIRSTKLEDSAMYFCASTSWGPPAYEQYFGPGTRLTVT.

This clone was counted a few times. The gene calls are TRBV25-1 and TRBJ2-5; a weak D match, TRBD2 (7 bases). Germline CDR1 MGHDK, CDR2 SYGVNS. Trimming cost V 6 bases and J 2 bases, with 16 bases left between them. The CDR3 has 15 amino acids. The CDR3 spells CASRGASGGQETQYF. The CDR3 nucleotides read TGTGCCAGCAGGGGGGCTAGCGGAGGGCAAGAGACCCAGTACTTC.